Listed below are T cell receptor beta chains from one sample, sequenced in a study of technical replicates of blood from a few donors. Clones were sequenced by immunoSEQ multiplex PCR, and TCRdb holds only the in-frame ones, with some missing. The sample has 65,000 to 90,000 clones, 91% seen once. The sample consisted of T cells isolated from PBMCs. Receptors were obtained from a human donor in good health. Both conserved end residues are part of each CDR3. D genes are given only for firm matches. Where a row states a size, it is once, few, many or the class of an expanded clone; other rows omit it.

>TRBJ2-7|.|TRBV28|.
CASSLAGLSYEQYF
TGTGCCAGCAGTTTGGCGGGCCTCTCCTACGAGCAGTACTTC
>TRBJ2-5|.|TRBV6-1|TRBD1
CASSEAATGFETQYF
TGTGCCAGCAGTGAAGCGGCGACAGGGTTTGAGACCCAGTACTTC
>TRBJ1-5|.|TRBV27|.
CASSLYGPGQPQHF
TGTGCCAGCAGTTTATATGGTCCGGGGCAGCCCCAGCATTTT
>TRBJ2-7|.|TRBV5-1|TRBD1
CASSLVRQGRDEQYF
TGCGCCAGCAGCTTGGTACGACAGGGTAGGGACGAGCAGTACTTC
>TRBJ2-3|.|TRBV5-1|.
CASRREGTDTQYF
TGCGCCAGCAGGCGAGAGGGCACAGATACGCAGTATTTT
>TRBJ2-5|.|TRBV2|TRBD2
CASSRKTSGKETQYF
TGTGCCAGCAGTCGAAAGACTAGCGGGAAAGAGACCCAGTACTTC
>TRBJ2-5|.|TRBV28|TRBD1
CASSLGRTGQETQYF
TGTGCCAGCAGTTTAGGACGGACAGGCCAAGAGACCCAGTACTTC
>TRBJ2-7|.|TRBV11-2|.
CASSLDLYEQYF
TGTGCCAGCAGCTTAGATTTATACGAGCAGTACTTC
>TRBJ2-7|.|TRBV14|TRBD2
CASSQAEREGYYEQYF
TGTGCCAGCAGCCAAGCCGAGCGGGAGGGTTACTACGAGCAGTACTTC
>TRBJ2-7|.|TRBV5-3|TRBD1
CARSLRDRVLTYEQYF
TGTGCCAGAAGCCTGCGGGACAGGGTTCTCACCTACGAGCAGTACTTC
>TRBJ2-2|few|TRBV10-1|TRBD2
CASSESLLAPNTGELFF
TGCGCCAGCAGTGAGTCCCTACTAGCGCCAAACACCGGGGAGCTGTTTTTT
>TRBJ1-5|.|TRBV7-8|.
CASSLGQGIQPQHF
TGTGCCAGCAGCTTAGGGCAGGGTATTCAGCCCCAGCATTTT
>TRBJ1-1|once|TRBV5-1|TRBD1
CASSWDRGRRAEAFF
TGCGCCAGCAGCTGGGACAGGGGGCGAAGGGCTGAAGCTTTCTTT
>TRBJ2-7|.|TRBV14|TRBD2
CASSQARIGTSGFLSYEQYF
TGTGCCAGCAGCCAAGCTCGTATCGGGACTAGCGGGTTCTTAAGCTACGAGCAGTACTTC
>TRBJ2-3|.|TRBV19|TRBD1
CASSIGTGYPTQYF
TGTGCCAGTAGTATAGGGACAGGGTATCCTACGCAGTATTTT
>TRBJ2-1|.|TRBV11-3|.
CASSLDSHSNSYNEQFF
TGTGCCAGCAGCTTAGATAGTCATAGCAACTCCTACAATGAGCAGTTCTTC
>TRBJ2-1|.|TRBV10-3|.
CAISESITSRVEQFF
TGTGCCATCAGTGAGTCGATTACTAGCCGGGTTGAGCAGTTCTTC
>TRBJ1-1|.|TRBV16|.
CASSPYTEAFF
TGTGCCAGCAGCCCTTACACTGAAGCTTTCTTT
>TRBJ2-7|.|TRBV20-1|TRBD2
CSDRGLYEQYF
TGCAGTGACCGGGGACTATACGAGCAGTACTTC
>TRBJ2-1|once|TRBV6-5|.
CASRLAGHNEQFF
TGTGCCAGCAGACTCGCGGGCCACAATGAGCAGTTCTTC
>TRBJ2-7|.|TRBV4-1|.
CASSQGLTQPYEQYF
TGCGCCAGCAGCCAAGGTCTGACACAACCCTACGAGCAGTACTTC
>TRBJ1-1|.|TRBV28|.
CASSFPSYTEAFF
TGTGCCAGCAGTTTTCCCTCCTACACTGAAGCTTTCTTT
>TRBJ2-1|.|TRBV5-1|TRBD2
CASSLATGGSYNEQFF
TGCGCCAGCAGCTTGGCCACGGGGGGTTCCTACAATGAGCAGTTCTTC
>TRBJ1-5|.|TRBV28|TRBD1
CASSFWTGLLSNQPQHF
TGTGCCAGCAGTTTCTGGACAGGGTTGTTGAGCAATCAGCCCCAGCATTTT
>TRBJ2-7|.|TRBV28|TRBD1
CASAGTGHYEQYF
TGTGCCAGCGCCGGGACAGGACACTACGAGCAGTACTTC